This T cell receptor (beta chain) derives from a study of control samples from healthy donors and cancer patients. The CDR3 spans 16 residues. V lost 3 bases to trimming and J lost 1 base; unmatched junction nucleotides: 8. Germline values: CDR1 LGHDT, CDR2 YNNKEL (reference sequence). Produced via immunoSEQ multiplex PCR; TCRdb's table is partial and in-frame only. The data contain around 140,000 clones, 80% to 95% of them singletons. Sequenced sample: blood. This chain uses TRBV3-1 (or the pseudogene TRBV3-2) with TRBJ1-1; 7 nucleotides line up with TRBD1. This receptor was identified in a woman aged 45-65 years in good health. The CDR3 reads CASSHSSTGWNTEAFF. In DNA, the CDR3 is TGTGCCAGCAGCCACTCATCGACAGGGTGGAACACTGAAGCTTTCTTT.